The clone carrying this T cell receptor (beta chain) was seen repeatedly, ten times or more. Its specificity is not known. This entry belongs to a study of regulatory T cells in long-lasting Graves disease. Findings and caveats of the study: In persistent patients, shared public clonotypes (approximately 3,000) outnumbered those in new patients (approximately 940).

V was pared by 3 bases and J by 6 bases, with 9 bases between. CDR1 is DFQATT and CDR2 is SNEGSKA in the germline V gene (reference sequence). This CDR3 region has 12 residues. Sequencing libraries for TCR beta were prepared with iRepertoire HTBI primers and Arm-PCR of CDR3 regions. TCRdb reanalysed the multiplex PCR reads using MiXCR and keeps one entry per CDR3 protein. The data show some 560,000 distinct CDR3 sequences, about 16% seen once. Time point given: newly diagnosed GD, antithyroid drugs for less than 3 months. The authors made the TCR library using RNA they extracted from PBMCs. A further study also used this sample, focusing on T cells in Graves' hyperthyroidism and ophthalmopathy. Per that study: HTBI primers drove first-round RT-PCR of the TCR CDR3.

Source: peripheral blood mononuclear cells (PBMCs), taken at new diagnosis, from a patient treated with antithyroid drugs. This rearrangement joins TRBV20-1 to TRBJ2-1; no clear D. This TCR derives from a woman aged 40-60 years with Graves disease. In nucleotides, the CDR3 is TGCAGTGCTAGGCGGCAGTTCAATGAGCAGTTCTTC. Its translation is CSARRQFNEQFF.